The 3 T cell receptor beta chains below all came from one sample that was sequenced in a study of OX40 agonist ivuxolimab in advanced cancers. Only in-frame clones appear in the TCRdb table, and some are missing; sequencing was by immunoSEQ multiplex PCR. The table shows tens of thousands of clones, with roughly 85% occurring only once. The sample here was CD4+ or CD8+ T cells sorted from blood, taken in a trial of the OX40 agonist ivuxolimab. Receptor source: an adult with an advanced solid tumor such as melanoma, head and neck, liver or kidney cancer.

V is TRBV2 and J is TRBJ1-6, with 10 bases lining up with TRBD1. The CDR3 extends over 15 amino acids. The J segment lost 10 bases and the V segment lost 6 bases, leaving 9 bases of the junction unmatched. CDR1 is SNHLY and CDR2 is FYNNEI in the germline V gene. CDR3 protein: CASRNFRDRGSPLHF. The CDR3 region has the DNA TGTGCCAGCAGAAACTTCCGGGACAGGGGCTCACCCCTCCACTTT.

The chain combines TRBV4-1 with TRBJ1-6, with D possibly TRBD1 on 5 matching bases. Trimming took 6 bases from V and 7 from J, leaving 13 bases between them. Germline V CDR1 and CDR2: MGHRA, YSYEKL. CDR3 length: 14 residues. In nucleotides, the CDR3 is TGCGCCAGCAGGGACAACCGGGGAAATTCACCCCTCCACTTT. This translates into CASRDNRGNSPLHF.

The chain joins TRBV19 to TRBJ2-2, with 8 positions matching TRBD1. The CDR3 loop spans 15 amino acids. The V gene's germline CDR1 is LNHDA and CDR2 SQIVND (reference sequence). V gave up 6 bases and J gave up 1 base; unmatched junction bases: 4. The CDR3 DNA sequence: TGTGCCAGTAGGGGCGACAGGGGGAACACCGGGGAGCTGTTTTTT. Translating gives CASRGDRGNTGELFF.